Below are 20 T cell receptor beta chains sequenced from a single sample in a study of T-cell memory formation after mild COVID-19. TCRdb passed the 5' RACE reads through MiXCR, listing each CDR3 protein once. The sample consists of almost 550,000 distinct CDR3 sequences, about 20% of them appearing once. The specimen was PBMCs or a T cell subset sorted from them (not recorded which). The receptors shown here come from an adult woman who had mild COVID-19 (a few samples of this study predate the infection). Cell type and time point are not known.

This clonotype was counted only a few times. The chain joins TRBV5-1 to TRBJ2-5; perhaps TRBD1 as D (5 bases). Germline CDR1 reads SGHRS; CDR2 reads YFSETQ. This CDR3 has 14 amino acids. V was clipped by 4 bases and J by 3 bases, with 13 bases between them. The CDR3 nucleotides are TGCGCCAGCAGCAGGGCAGGCAGGGAAGAGACCCAGTACTTC. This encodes CASSRAGREETQYF.

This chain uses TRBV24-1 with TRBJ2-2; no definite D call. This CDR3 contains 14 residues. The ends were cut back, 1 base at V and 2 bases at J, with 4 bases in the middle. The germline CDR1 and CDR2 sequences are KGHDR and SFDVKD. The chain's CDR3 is CATSDFLNTGELFF. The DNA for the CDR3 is TGTGCCACCAGTGATTTTCTCAACACCGGGGAGCTGTTTTTT.

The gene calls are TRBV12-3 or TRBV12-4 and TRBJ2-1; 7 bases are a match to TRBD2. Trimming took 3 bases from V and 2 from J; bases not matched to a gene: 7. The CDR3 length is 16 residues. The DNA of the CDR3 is TGTGCCAGCAGTTTGGGGGGGGGAAGTACCTACAATGAGCAGTTCTTC. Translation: CASSLGGGSTYNEQFF.

In nucleotides, the CDR3 is TGCGCCAGCAGCTTGATAGCGGGAGTCGCCGGGGAGCTGTTTTTT. Protein sequence: CASSLIAGVAGELFF. The chain uses TRBV5-1 and TRBJ2-2; 9 nucleotides agree with TRBD2. There are 15 residues in the CDR3. Per germline, CDR1 SGHRS and CDR2 YFSETQ. The V segment lost 1 base and the J segment 6 bases; nucleotides outside the gene matches: 4.

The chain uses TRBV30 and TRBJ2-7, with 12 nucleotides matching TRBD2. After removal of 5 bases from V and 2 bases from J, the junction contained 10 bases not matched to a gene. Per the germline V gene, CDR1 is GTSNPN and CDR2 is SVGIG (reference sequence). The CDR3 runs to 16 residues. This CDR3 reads CAWVGTSGSQTYEQYF. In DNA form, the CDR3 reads TGTGCCTGGGTCGGGACTAGCGGGTCCCAAACCTACGAGCAGTACTTC.

The CDR3 DNA reads as TGTGCCAGCAGCAGACGGGGCTGGGGGGGCACCGGGGAGCTGTTTTTT. Amino acid sequence: CASSRRGWGGTGELFF. The gene calls are TRBV5-6 and TRBJ2-2, with 7 nucleotides matching TRBD2. This CDR3 spans 16 amino acids. Germline CDR1 SGHDT, CDR2 YYEEEE. With V trimmed by 4 bases and J by 4 bases, 10 bases remained unmatched.

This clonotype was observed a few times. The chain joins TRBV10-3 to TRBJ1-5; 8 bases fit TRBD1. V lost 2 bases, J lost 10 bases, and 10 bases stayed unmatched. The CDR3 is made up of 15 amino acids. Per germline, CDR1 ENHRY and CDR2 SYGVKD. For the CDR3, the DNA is TGTGCCATCAGTGAGATAGCAGGACAGGGTCAACCCCAGCATTTT. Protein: CAISEIAGQGQPQHF.

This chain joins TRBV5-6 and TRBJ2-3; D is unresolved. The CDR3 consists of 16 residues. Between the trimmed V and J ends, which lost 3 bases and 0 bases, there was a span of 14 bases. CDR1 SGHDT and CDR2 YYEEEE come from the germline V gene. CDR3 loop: CASSSLGRASTDTQYF. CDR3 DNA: TGTGCCAGCAGCTCCTTGGGCCGGGCTAGCACAGATACGCAGTATTTT. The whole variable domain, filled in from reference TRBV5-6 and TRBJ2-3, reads DAGVTQSPTHLIKTRGQQVTLRCSPKSGHDTVSWYQQALGQGPQFIFQYYEEEERQRGNFPDRFSGHQFPNYSSELNVNALLLGDSALYLCASSSLGRASTDTQYFGPGTRLTVL.

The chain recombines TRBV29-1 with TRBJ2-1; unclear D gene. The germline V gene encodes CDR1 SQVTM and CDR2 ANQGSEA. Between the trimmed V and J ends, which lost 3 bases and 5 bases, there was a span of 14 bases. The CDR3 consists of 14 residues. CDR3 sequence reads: CSVDVGLVHNEQFF. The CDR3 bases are TGCAGCGTTGATGTGGGGTTGGTCCACAATGAGCAGTTCTTC.

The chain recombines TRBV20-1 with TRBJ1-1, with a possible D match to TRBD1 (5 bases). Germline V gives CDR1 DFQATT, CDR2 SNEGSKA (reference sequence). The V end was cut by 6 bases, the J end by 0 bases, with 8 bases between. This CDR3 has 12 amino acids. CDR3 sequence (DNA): TGCAGTGCGGGGGTAGTGAACACTGAAGCTTTCTTT. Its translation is CSAGVVNTEAFF.

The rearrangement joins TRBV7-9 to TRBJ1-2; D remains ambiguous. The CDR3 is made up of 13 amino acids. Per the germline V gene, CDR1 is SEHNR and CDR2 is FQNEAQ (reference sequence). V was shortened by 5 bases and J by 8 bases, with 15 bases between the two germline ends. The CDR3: CASSPGILSGYTF. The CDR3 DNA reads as TGTGCCAGCAGCCCCGGGATCCTCTCAGGCTACACCTTC.

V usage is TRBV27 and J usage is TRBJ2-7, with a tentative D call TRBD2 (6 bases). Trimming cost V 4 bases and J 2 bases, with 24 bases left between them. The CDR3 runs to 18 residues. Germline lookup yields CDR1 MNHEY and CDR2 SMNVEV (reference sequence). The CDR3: CASSSYLFLTGTAYEQYF. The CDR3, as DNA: TGTGCCAGCAGTTCCTACTTATTCTTAACCGGGACTGCCTACGAGCAGTACTTC.

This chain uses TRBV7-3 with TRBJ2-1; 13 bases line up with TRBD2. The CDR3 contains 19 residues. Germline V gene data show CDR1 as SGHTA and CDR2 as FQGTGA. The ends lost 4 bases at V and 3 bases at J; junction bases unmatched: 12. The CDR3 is CASSSPRLAGGGIYNEQFF. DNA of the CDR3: TGTGCCAGCAGCTCCCCGAGACTAGCGGGAGGAGGAATCTACAATGAGCAGTTCTTC.

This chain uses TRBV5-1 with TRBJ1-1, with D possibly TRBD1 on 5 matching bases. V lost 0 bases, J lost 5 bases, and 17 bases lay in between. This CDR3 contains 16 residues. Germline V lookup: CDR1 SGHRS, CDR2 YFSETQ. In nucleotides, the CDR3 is TGCGCCAGCAGCTTGGCAGGACAAATGGGGGATACTGAAGCTTTCTTT. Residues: CASSLAGQMGDTEAFF.

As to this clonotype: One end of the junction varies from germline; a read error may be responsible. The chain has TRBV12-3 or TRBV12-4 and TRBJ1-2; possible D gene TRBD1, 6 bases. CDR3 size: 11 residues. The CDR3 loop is CASSQGTHTLF. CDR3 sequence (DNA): TGTGCCAGCAGCCAGGGGACCCATACACTCTTC.

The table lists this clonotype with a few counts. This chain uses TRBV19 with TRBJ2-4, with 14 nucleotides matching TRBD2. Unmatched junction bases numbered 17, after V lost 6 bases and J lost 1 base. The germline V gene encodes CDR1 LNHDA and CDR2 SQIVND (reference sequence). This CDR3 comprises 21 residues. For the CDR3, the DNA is TGTGCCAGTAGGAAGACTCCGGGACTAGCGGGAGATCAGGAGGCCAAAAACATTCAGTACTTC. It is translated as CASRKTPGLAGDQEAKNIQYF. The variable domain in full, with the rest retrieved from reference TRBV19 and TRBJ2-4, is DGGITQSPKYLFRKEGQNVTLSCEQNLNHDAMYWYRQDPGQGLRLIYYSQIVNDFQKGDIAEGYSVSREKKESFPLTVTSAQKNPTAFYLCASRKTPGLAGDQEAKNIQYFGAGTRLSVL.

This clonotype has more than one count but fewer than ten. This chain's CDR3 is CAEARDNQPQHF. DNA of the CDR3: TGTGCCGAGGCCAGGGATAATCAGCCCCAGCATTTT. V gene TRBV15 combines with J gene TRBJ1-5; a weak D match, TRBD1 (5 bases). The length of the CDR3 is 12 residues. Germline V gives CDR1 LNHNV, CDR2 YYDKDF (reference sequence). V lost 11 bases and J 4 bases, leaving 12 bases between the germline ends. The full variable domain, in which reference TRBV15 and TRBJ1-5 provide the parts outside the CDR3, is DAMVIQNPRYQVTQFGKPVTLSCSQTLNHNVMYWYQQKSSQAPKLLFHYYDKDFNNEADTPDNFQSRRPNTSFCFLDIRSPGLGDTAMYLCAEARDNQPQHFGDGTRLSIL.

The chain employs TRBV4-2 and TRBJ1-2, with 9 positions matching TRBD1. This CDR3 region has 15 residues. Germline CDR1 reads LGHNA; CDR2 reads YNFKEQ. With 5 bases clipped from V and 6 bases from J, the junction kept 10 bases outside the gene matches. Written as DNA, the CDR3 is TGTGCCAGCAGCTTTCGGACAGGGGTTTCCGATGGCTACACCTTC. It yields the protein CASSFRTGVSDGYTF.

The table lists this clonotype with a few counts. In DNA form, the CDR3 reads TGTGCCAGCAGCGTCTCGGGGGGGCTAAGAGATACGCAGTATTTT. Its translation: CASSVSGGLRDTQYF. The chain is built from TRBV7-9 and TRBJ2-3, with 8 bases fitting TRBD2. The CDR3 covers 15 residues. CDR1 SEHNR and CDR2 FQNEAQ come from the germline V gene (reference sequence). V shed 5 bases, J shed 5 bases, and the junction held 9 bases outside the gene matches.

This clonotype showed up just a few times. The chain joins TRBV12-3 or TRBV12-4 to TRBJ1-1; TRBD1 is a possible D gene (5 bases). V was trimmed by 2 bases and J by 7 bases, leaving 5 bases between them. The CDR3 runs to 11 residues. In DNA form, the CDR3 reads TGTGCCAGCAGTTTAAGGGGTGAAGCTTTCTTT. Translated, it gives CASSLRGEAFF.